Listed here are 10 T cell receptor beta chains from one sample, sequenced in a study of cytomegalovirus exposure and HLA in healthy donors. PCR employed 60 Vbeta and 13 Jbeta primers. The assay was immunoSEQ multiplex PCR, and TCRdb's table has in-frame clones only and misses some. The sample shows about 82,000 clones, more than 60% of them seen only once. The material sequenced was PBMCs. Source of these receptors: a male donor in good health and CMV-seropositive.

This clone was observed once. The V call is TRBV15, the J call TRBJ2-7; 12 bases agree with TRBD1. The CDR3 has 16 residues. Per the germline V gene, CDR1 is LNHNV and CDR2 is YYDKDF (reference sequence). J lost 1 base, V lost 9 bases, and 10 bases had no gene match. The CDR3 DNA reads TGTGCCACGGGACAGGGGGCAAAGGCCGGATCCTACGAGCAGTACTTC. Translation gives CATGQGAKAGSYEQYF.

CDR3 amino acids: CAWSTGTGVNEQYF. The DNA for the CDR3 is TGTGCCTGGAGTACCGGGACAGGGGTGAACGAGCAGTACTTC. This chain joins TRBV30 and TRBJ2-7; 10 bases align to TRBD1. CDR1 is GTSNPN and CDR2 is SVGIG in the germline V gene (reference sequence). The CDR3 loop spans 14 amino acids. V trimming: 2 bases; J trimming: 5 bases; junction bases outside the gene matches: 6.

The rearrangement links TRBV25-1 to TRBJ2-1; 14 bases agree with TRBD2. Germline CDR1 MGHDK, CDR2 SYGVNS. With V trimmed by 6 bases and J by 7 bases, 11 bases remained unmatched. There are 17 residues in the CDR3. The CDR3 coding sequence is TGTGCCAGCAGAGCACCCTCGGGACTAGCGGGGGAAAATGAGCAGTTCTTC. Translated, it gives CASRAPSGLAGENEQFF.

The J gene is TRBJ2-5, the V gene TRBV5-8; tentatively, D is TRBD2 (5 bases). The CDR3 has 14 residues. V lost 3 bases and J lost 0, with 9 bases in between. Germline assignment: CDR1 SGHTS and CDR2 YDEGEE. The CDR3 sequence: CASSSGMNQETQYF. DNA of the CDR3: TGTGCCAGCAGCTCGGGGATGAACCAAGAGACCCAGTACTTC.

The chain employs TRBV7-2 and TRBJ2-5; D gene ambiguous. V was pared by 2 bases and J by 4 bases, with 14 bases between. This CDR3 is built from 15 residues. CDR1 and CDR2 (germline): SGHTA, FQGNSA. CDR3 nucleotides: TGTGCCAGCAGCTTATCATACTTCGTCCTAGAGACCCAGTACTTC. This translates into CASSLSYFVLETQYF.

The count of this clone is one. The rearrangement links TRBV5-1 to TRBJ2-5, with 7 bases lining up with TRBD2. The germline CDR1 and CDR2 sequences are SGHRS and YFSETQ. J was trimmed by 2 bases and V by 3 bases; bases with no gene match: 7. The CDR3 has 15 amino acids. CDR3 sequence reads: CASSWQGGSQETQYF. The CDR3 DNA reads as TGCGCCAGCAGCTGGCAGGGAGGGAGTCAAGAGACCCAGTACTTC. The full variable domain, completed using reference TRBV5-1 and TRBJ2-5, is KAGVTQTPRYLIKTRGQQVTLSCSPISGHRSVSWYQQTPGQGLQFLFEYFSETQRNKGNFPGRFSGRQFSNSRSEMNVSTLELGDSALYLCASSWQGGSQETQYFGPGTRLLVL.

The DNA of the CDR3 is TGTGCCAGCCTAGAACTAGCGGGGGTCGCCTACGAGCAGTACTTC. The encoded protein is CASLELAGVAYEQYF. The J gene is TRBJ2-7, the V gene TRBV7-8; 11 positions agree with TRBD2. Germline V gene lookup returns CDR1 SGHVS and CDR2 FQNEAQ. Unmatched junction bases numbered 8, after V lost 8 bases and J lost 2 bases. This CDR3 has 15 amino acids.

The chain is built from TRBV6-1 and TRBJ2-7; TRBD2 aligns across 8 bases. The ends lost 4 bases at V and 6 bases at J; junction bases unmatched: 8. The CDR3 runs to 14 residues. The germline V gene has CDR1 MNHNS and CDR2 SASEGT. This chain's CDR3 is CASSGPGTRGEQYF. The CDR3 bases are TGTGCCAGCAGTGGACCCGGGACTAGGGGCGAGCAGTACTTC.

The chain has TRBV9 and TRBJ2-1; D gene uncertain. Germline CDR1 and CDR2: SGDLS and YYNGEE. The CDR3 sequence is 15 residues long. V was trimmed by 0 bases and J by 0 bases, leaving 7 bases between them. CDR3 nucleotide sequence: TGTGCCAGCAGCGTAGCTGGCGGCTCCTACAATGAGCAGTTCTTC. It codes for CASSVAGGSYNEQFF.

CDR3 in amino acids: CASSRRQGAIDTGELFF. CDR3 coding DNA: TGCGCCAGCAGCCGACGACAGGGGGCGATTGACACCGGGGAGCTGTTTTTT. The chain couples TRBV4-1 to TRBJ2-2, with 10 bases identical to TRBD1. Looked up from germline, CDR1 is MGHRA and CDR2 is YSYEKL. J was trimmed by 3 bases and V by 4 bases; bases with no gene match: 8. The CDR3 sequence is 17 residues long.